A single sample gave rise to the 32 T cell receptor beta chains below, sequenced in a study of OX40 agonist ivuxolimab in advanced cancers. Profiled with immunoSEQ multiplex PCR; TCRdb holds only in-frame clones, not every one. The table shows around 46,000 clones, with over 75% occurring only once. Sequencing used CD4+ or CD8+ T cells sorted from blood, obtained in a trial of the OX40 agonist ivuxolimab. Every receptor here comes from an adult with an advanced solid tumor such as melanoma, head and neck, liver or kidney cancer.

The chain couples TRBV28 to TRBJ2-3; D might be TRBD1 or TRBD2, each matching 5 bases. Germline CDR1 and CDR2: MDHEN and SYDVKM. The CDR3 has 15 amino acids. The V end was cut by 2 bases, the J end by 0 bases, with 9 bases between. The CDR3 nucleotides are TGTGCCAGCAGTTTAGTCGGGGCTAGCACAGATACGCAGTATTTT. Translation: CASSLVGASTDTQYF. Variable domain in full (rest from reference TRBV28 and TRBJ2-3): DVKVTQSSRYLVKRTGEKVFLECVQDMDHENMFWYRQDPGLGLRLIYFSYDVKMKEKGDIPEGYSVSREKKERFSLILESASTNQTSMYLCASSLVGASTDTQYFGPGTRLTVL.

The chain recombines TRBV5-1 with TRBJ2-3, with TRBD1 matching over 11 bases. Germline-derived CDR1 and CDR2 are SGHRS and YFSETQ. The CDR3 runs 15 residues. V gave up 4 bases and J gave up 4 bases; unmatched junction bases: 5. DNA of the CDR3: TGCGCCAGCAGCGCGGGACAGGGGGAGGCAGATACGCAGTATTTT. It yields the protein CASSAGQGEADTQYF.

The chain recombines TRBV6-6 with TRBJ2-1; 8 bases are shared with TRBD2. Germline V lookup: CDR1 MNHNY, CDR2 SVGAGI (reference sequence). The J segment lost 7 bases and the V segment lost 6 bases, leaving 5 bases of the junction unmatched. The CDR3 is 13 amino acids. CDR3 sequence (DNA): TGTGCCAGCAGCCCGCGGGGGGAAAATGAGCAGTTCTTC. It encodes CASSPRGENEQFF.

This chain uses TRBV6-5 with TRBJ1-2; D may be TRBD1 (5 bases). V lost 3 bases to trimming and J lost 3 bases, with 11 bases between them. The length of the CDR3 is 14 residues. Germline values: CDR1 MNHEY, CDR2 SVGAGI. The chain's CDR3 is CASSYHPGDYGYTF. The DNA of the CDR3 is TGTGCCAGCAGTTATCATCCGGGGGACTATGGCTACACCTTC.

In DNA, the CDR3 is TGTGCCAGCAGGTGGGAAGCGGGAGGGTTCCACGAGCAGTACTTC. Amino acid sequence: CASRWEAGGFHEQYF. V gene TRBV27 combines with J gene TRBJ2-7; TRBD2 agrees at 10 bases. J was trimmed by 5 bases and V by 6 bases; bases with no gene match: 10. The CDR3 is made up of 15 amino acids. CDR1 is MNHEY and CDR2 is SMNVEV in the germline V gene (reference sequence).

V gene TRBV6-1 combines with J gene TRBJ2-3, with no clear D. V lost 2 bases, J lost 2 bases, and 8 bases lay in between. The CDR3 loop spans 14 amino acids. CDR1 and CDR2 (germline): MNHNS, SASEGT. In DNA, the CDR3 is TGTGCCAGCAGTGAAAGCTGGCCCACAGATACGCAGTATTTT. Amino acids: CASSESWPTDTQYF.

V usage is TRBV7-8 and J usage is TRBJ1-6; 9 positions match TRBD1. The CDR3 runs 15 residues. Germline V lookup: CDR1 SGHVS, CDR2 FQNEAQ. The ends lost 1 base at V and 9 bases at J; junction bases unmatched: 4. CDR3: CASSLGQGVTSPLHF. In DNA form, the CDR3 reads TGTGCCAGCAGCTTAGGACAGGGGGTGACTTCACCCCTCCACTTT.

V is TRBV2 and J is TRBJ1-3; TRBD1 matches at 9 bases. This CDR3 has 15 residues. Germline assignment: CDR1 SNHLY and CDR2 FYNNEI. With V trimmed by 4 bases and J by 3 bases, 4 bases remained unmatched. The CDR3 nucleotides read TGTGCCAGCAGTGCCGACAGGGGGTTTGGAAACACCATATATTTT. Translated: CASSADRGFGNTIYF.

The chain has TRBV10-3 and TRBJ2-3, with a tentative D call TRBD2 (7 bases). Germline V CDR1 and CDR2: ENHRY, SYGVKD. Between the trimmed V and J ends, which lost 2 bases and 1 base, there was a span of 16 bases. The CDR3 consists of 17 residues. The CDR3 sequence: CAISERGGGGRTDTQYF. The CDR3 DNA sequence: TGTGCCATCAGTGAGAGGGGTGGCGGGGGCCGCACAGATACGCAGTATTTT.

The CDR3 reads CASRESTYEQYF. The CDR3, as DNA: TGTGCCAGCCGGGAGTCCACCTACGAGCAGTACTTC. V usage is TRBV6-6 and J usage is TRBJ2-7, with a tentative D call TRBD2 (6 bases). V lost 8 bases to trimming and J lost 2 bases, with 10 bases between them. The germline V gene has CDR1 MNHNY and CDR2 SVGAGI (reference sequence). This CDR3 is 12 amino acids long.

This clone was detected only once. The chain employs TRBV28 and TRBJ1-1, with 8 bases that match TRBD1. Germline assignment: CDR1 MDHEN and CDR2 SYDVKM. With V trimmed by 5 bases and J by 11 bases, 10 bases remained unmatched. The CDR3 sequence is 13 residues long. CDR3 loop: CASSPPDRVAAFF. CDR3 nucleotide sequence: TGTGCCAGCAGTCCCCCGGACAGGGTGGCGGCTTTCTTT.

The chain couples TRBV10-1 to TRBJ2-3, with 9 nucleotides matching TRBD2. Germline lookup yields CDR1 WNHNN and CDR2 SYGVQD (reference sequence). This CDR3 region has 15 residues. Losses at the gene ends were 2 bases for V and 0 bases for J; bases not matched to a gene: 0. Here the CDR3 reads CASSETSGSTDTQYF. The DNA of the CDR3 is TGCGCCAGCAGTGAGACTAGCGGGAGCACAGATACGCAGTATTTT.

This chain links TRBV7-3 with TRBJ2-1, with D possibly being TRBD1 or TRBD2 (7 bases each). V shed 5 bases and J shed 9 bases, with 17 bases lying between them. The CDR3 consists of 14 residues. Germline V CDR1 and CDR2: SGHTA, FQGTGA. The CDR3 here is CASSVSGTESEQFF. The CDR3 bases are TGTGCCAGCAGCGTAAGCGGGACAGAAAGTGAGCAGTTCTTC.

This chain connects TRBV6-5 to TRBJ2-3; TRBD2 matches at 9 bases. Germline trimming cut 6 bases from V and 3 bases from J; bases unmatched to any gene: 4. The germline V gene has CDR1 MNHEY and CDR2 SVGAGI. This CDR3 region has 14 residues. CDR3 protein: CASSRLAVTDTQYF. CDR3 coding DNA: TGTGCCAGCAGCCGACTAGCGGTGACAGATACGCAGTATTTT.

The J gene is TRBJ2-2, the V gene TRBV29-1, with D possibly being TRBD2 (5 bases). With 4 bases removed from V and 5 bases from J, the gap between germline ends came to 8 bases. Germline CDR1 and CDR2: SQVTM and ANQGSEA. This CDR3 comprises 12 residues. CDR3 sequence: CSVVGETGELFF. CDR3 DNA: TGCAGCGTTGTTGGGGAGACCGGGGAGCTGTTTTTT.

The V and J genes are TRBV10-1 and TRBJ2-1; 7 bases map to TRBD2. In germline, CDR1 is WNHNN, CDR2 SYGVQD (reference sequence). The CDR3 has 15 amino acids. Trimming at V came to 3 bases and at J to 3 bases, leaving 5 bases not matched to a gene. The CDR3 DNA follows: TGCGCCAGCAGTGACAGCCTAGCGGTCTACAATGAGCAGTTCTTC. As protein: CASSDSLAVYNEQFF.

V is TRBV27 and J is TRBJ2-1; 9 positions match TRBD2. The CDR3 consists of 12 residues. Germline loops: CDR1 MNHEY, CDR2 SMNVEV (reference sequence). CDR3 loop: CAAGGPVNEQFF. The CDR3 nucleotides read TGTGCTGCGGGGGGGCCTGTCAATGAGCAGTTCTTC.

The chain is built from TRBV7-9 and TRBJ2-1; tentatively, D is TRBD1 or TRBD2 (6 bases each). Germline CDR1 is SEHNR and CDR2 is FQNEAQ (reference sequence). This CDR3 region has 17 residues. Trimming cost V 6 bases and J 7 bases, with 25 bases left between them. CDR3 sequence (DNA): TGTGCCAGCAGTGTCACCACACGGGGGCTAAGGGGGAATGAGCAGTTCTTC. This codes for CASSVTTRGLRGNEQFF.

V is TRBV11-2 and J is TRBJ2-7; D remains ambiguous. The CDR3 contains 15 residues. CDR1 is SGHAT and CDR2 is FQNNGV in the germline V gene. V was clipped by 1 base and J by 2 bases, with 12 bases between them. In DNA, the CDR3 is TGTGCCAGCAGCTTAGGACCCCCAGGCGCCTACGAGCAGTACTTC. The encoded protein is CASSLGPPGAYEQYF.

The chain joins TRBV28 to TRBJ2-7; D unresolved. Germline CDR1 is MDHEN and CDR2 is SYDVKM. Trimming shortened V by 2 bases and J by 2 bases, and 7 bases separated the two germline ends. This CDR3 contains 13 residues. CDR3 sequence reads: CASSLVGPYEQYF. The CDR3 nucleotides are TGTGCCAGCAGTTTAGTGGGCCCCTACGAGCAGTACTTC.

This rearrangement joins TRBV15 to TRBJ1-2; TRBD1 matches 8 bases. V shed 1 base and J 6 bases; nucleotides not matched to a gene: 4. Per the germline V gene, CDR1 is LNHNV and CDR2 is YYDKDF (reference sequence). CDR3 length: 14 residues. The CDR3 DNA follows: TGTGCCACCAGCAGAGGGCAGGGGGCCCATGGCTACACCTTC. Amino acid sequence: CATSRGQGAHGYTF.

The rearrangement links TRBV9 to TRBJ2-7; D may be TRBD2 (7 bases). CDR3 length: 17 residues. V was pared by 0 bases and J by 3 bases, with 19 bases between. The V gene's germline CDR1 is SGDLS and CDR2 YYNGEE. The CDR3 here is CASSVGGGDYTHYEQYF. CDR3 nucleotides: TGTGCCAGCAGCGTAGGGGGGGGCGACTACACCCACTACGAGCAGTACTTC.

V and J are TRBV10-3 and TRBJ2-5, with D tentatively TRBD2 (6 bases). V was pared by 4 bases and J by 4 bases, with 13 bases between. Germline CDR1 is ENHRY and CDR2 is SYGVKD. CDR3 length equals 14 residues. The CDR3 DNA is TGTGCCATCAGTGCGGTAGCGGTTCCAGAGACCCAGTACTTC. Protein: CAISAVAVPETQYF.

The rearrangement joins TRBV18 to TRBJ2-5; D perhaps matches TRBD1 (5 bases). In germline, CDR1 is KGHSH, CDR2 LQKENI. The CDR3 totals 15 residues. V was cut by 7 bases and J by 1 base, with 16 bases left in between. CDR3 loop: CASLDSPSLQETQYF. Written as DNA, the CDR3 is TGTGCCAGCTTAGACAGCCCCTCCCTCCAAGAGACCCAGTACTTC.

This chain links TRBV4-1 with TRBJ2-3; D remains unclear. This CDR3 region has 13 residues. The V and J ends lost 1 base and 3 bases respectively, with 5 bases between them. The germline CDR1 and CDR2 sequences are MGHRA and YSYEKL. CDR3 coding DNA: TGCGCCAGCAGCCAAGCGGCAACAGATACGCAGTATTTT. Translated, it gives CASSQAATDTQYF.

The chain uses TRBV5-4 and TRBJ1-2, with D tentatively TRBD1 (5 bases). The germline gives CDR1 SGHNT, CDR2 YYREEE (reference sequence). The CDR3 has 15 residues. Trimming removed 3 bases from V and 3 bases from J, with 15 bases in between. The CDR3 here is CASSSTDTIYYGYTF. CDR3 nucleotides: TGTGCCAGCAGCTCGACAGATACGATTTACTATGGCTACACCTTC.

This clone was seen once. The chain links TRBV7-3 to TRBJ2-5, with 8 bases aligning to TRBD1. CDR3 length: 13 amino acids. From germline, CDR1 is SGHTA and CDR2 FQGTGA. The trim removed 5 bases at V and 5 bases at J, leaving 4 bases unmatched. CDR3 loop: CASSRTGSETQYF. The CDR3 region has the DNA TGTGCCAGCAGCCGGACAGGGAGCGAGACCCAGTACTTC.

The chain couples TRBV7-9 to TRBJ2-2; 10 bases agree with TRBD1. Trimming took 7 bases from V and 5 from J; bases not matched to a gene: 13. Germline lookup yields CDR1 SEHNR and CDR2 FQNEAQ (reference sequence). The CDR3 has 17 amino acids. CDR3 nucleotide sequence: TGTGCCAGCATCCCATATACCGGGACAGGGGTAACCGGGGAGCTGTTTTTT. It translates to CASIPYTGTGVTGELFF.

The V call is TRBV6-1, the J call TRBJ1-4, with unresolved D. This CDR3 contains 14 residues. Trimming cost V 7 bases and J 5 bases, with 14 bases left between them. Germline values: CDR1 MNHNS, CDR2 SASEGT. The CDR3 spells CASKGGMTNEKLFF. The CDR3 DNA follows: TGTGCCAGCAAAGGAGGGATGACGAATGAAAAACTGTTTTTT.

V usage is TRBV4-1 and J usage is TRBJ1-2; no definite D call. Germline V CDR1 and CDR2: MGHRA, YSYEKL. V gave up 1 base and J gave up 5 bases, with 11 bases separating them. The CDR3 is made up of 14 amino acids. The CDR3: CASSQAMAFYGYTF. The CDR3 DNA sequence: TGCGCCAGCAGCCAAGCCATGGCCTTTTATGGCTACACCTTC.

The chain joins TRBV28 to TRBJ1-3, with D possibly TRBD1 on 6 matching bases. The germline V gene has CDR1 MDHEN and CDR2 SYDVKM. Trimming took 4 bases from V and 3 from J, leaving 13 bases between them. This CDR3 region has 15 residues. This CDR3 reads CASSSAGENGNTIYF. The CDR3 DNA reads as TGTGCCAGCAGTTCGGCAGGGGAAAATGGAAACACCATATATTTT.

This clone has a single count. The chain combines TRBV19 with TRBJ2-1, with TRBD1 matching over 8 bases. Germline V gene sequence: CDR1 LNHDA, CDR2 SQIVND (reference sequence). This CDR3 has 14 amino acids. V lost 6 bases and J lost 7; bases outside the gene matches: 8. The DNA of the CDR3 is TGTGCCAGTAGAGGTCAGGGGGCCCGGAATGAGCAGTTCTTC. The encoded protein is CASRGQGARNEQFF.